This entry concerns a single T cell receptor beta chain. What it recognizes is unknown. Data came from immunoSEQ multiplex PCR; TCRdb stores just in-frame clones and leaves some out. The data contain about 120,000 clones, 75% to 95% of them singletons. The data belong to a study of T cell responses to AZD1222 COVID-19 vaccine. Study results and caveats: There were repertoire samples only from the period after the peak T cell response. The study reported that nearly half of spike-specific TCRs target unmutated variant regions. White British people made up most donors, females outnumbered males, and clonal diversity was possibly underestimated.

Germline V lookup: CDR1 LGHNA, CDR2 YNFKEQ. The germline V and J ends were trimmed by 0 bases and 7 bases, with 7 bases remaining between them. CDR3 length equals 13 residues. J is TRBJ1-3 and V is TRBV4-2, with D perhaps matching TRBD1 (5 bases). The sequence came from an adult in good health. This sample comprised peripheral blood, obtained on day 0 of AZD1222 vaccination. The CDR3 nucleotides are TGTGCCAGCAGCCAAGATCAGGGTAACACCATATATTTT. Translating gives CASSQDQGNTIYF.